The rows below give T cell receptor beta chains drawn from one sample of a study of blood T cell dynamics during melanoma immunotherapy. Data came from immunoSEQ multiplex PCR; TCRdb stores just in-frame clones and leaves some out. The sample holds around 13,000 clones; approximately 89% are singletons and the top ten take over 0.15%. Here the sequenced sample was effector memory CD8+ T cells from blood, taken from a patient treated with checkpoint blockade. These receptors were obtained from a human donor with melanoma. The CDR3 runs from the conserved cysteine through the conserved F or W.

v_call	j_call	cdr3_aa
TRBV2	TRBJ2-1	CASRMPGDEQFF
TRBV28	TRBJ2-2	CASSTGPSPGTGELFF
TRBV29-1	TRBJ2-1	CSVEGTSGSVYNEQFF
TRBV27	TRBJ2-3	CASRGQGKADTQYF
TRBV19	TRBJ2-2	CASTPGQRVFF
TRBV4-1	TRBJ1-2	CASSPSWGGYGYTF
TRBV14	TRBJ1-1	CASSQPGNTEAFF
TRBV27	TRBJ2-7	CASSLRAGGPYEQYF
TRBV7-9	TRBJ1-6	CASSLSGTANSPLHF
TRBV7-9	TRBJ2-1	CASSLVQGAYNEQFF
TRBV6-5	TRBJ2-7	CASSPRDRSYEQYF
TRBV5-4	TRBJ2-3	CASSLRDRGADTQYF
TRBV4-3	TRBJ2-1	CASSQEARTGFVDEQFF
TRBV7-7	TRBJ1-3	CASSPAAGLSGNTIYF
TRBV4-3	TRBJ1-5	CASSQDWETGVGQPQHF
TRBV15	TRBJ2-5	CATSRSGRGVGETQYF
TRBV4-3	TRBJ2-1	CASSQVGAYNEQFF
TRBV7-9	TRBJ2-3	CASSPGPSSDTQYF
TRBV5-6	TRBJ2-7	CASSLAGRAPRDEQYF
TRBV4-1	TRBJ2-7	CASSQGGNGYEQYF
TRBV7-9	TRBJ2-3	CASSPRTSGRSDTQYF
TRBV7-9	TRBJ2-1	CASSFDRLSDNEQFF
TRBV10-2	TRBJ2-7	CASSEGLDYEQYF
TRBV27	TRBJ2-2	CASHSTGRYTGELFF
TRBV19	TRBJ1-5	CASSAGWGGNQPQHF
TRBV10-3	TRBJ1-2	CAISEGQGNYGYTF
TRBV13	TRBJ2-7	CASSKRTGYEQYF